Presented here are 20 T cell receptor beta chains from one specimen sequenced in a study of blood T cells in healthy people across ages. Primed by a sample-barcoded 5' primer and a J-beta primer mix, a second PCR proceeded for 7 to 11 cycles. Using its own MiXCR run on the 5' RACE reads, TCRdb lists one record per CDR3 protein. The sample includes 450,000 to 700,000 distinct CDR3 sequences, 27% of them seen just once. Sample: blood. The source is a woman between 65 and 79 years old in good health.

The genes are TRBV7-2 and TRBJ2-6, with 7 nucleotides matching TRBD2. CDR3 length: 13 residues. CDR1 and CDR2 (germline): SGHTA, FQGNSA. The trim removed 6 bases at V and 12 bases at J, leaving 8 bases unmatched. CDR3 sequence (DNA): TGTGCCAGCAGTCCTGGGGAGGGACGCGTCCTGACTTTC. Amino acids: CASSPGEGRVLTF.

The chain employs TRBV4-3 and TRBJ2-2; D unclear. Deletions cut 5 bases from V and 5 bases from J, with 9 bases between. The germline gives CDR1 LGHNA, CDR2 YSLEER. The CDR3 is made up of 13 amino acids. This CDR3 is CASSVLGTGELFF. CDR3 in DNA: TGCGCCAGCAGCGTTCTAGGGACCGGGGAGCTGTTTTTT.

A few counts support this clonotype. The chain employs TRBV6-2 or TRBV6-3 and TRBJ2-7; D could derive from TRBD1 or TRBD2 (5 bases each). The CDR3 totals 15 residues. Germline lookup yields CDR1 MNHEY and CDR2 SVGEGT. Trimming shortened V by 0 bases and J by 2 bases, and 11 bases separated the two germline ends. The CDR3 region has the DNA TGTGCCAGCAGTTACTCTTTTTTGGGGGCCTACGAGCAGTACTTC. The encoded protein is CASSYSFLGAYEQYF.

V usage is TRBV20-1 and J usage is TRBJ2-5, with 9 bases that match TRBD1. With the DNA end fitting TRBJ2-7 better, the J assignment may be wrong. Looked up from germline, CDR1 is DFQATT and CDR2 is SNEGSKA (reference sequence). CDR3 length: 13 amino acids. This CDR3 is CSARQGGAYEQYF. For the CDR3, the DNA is TGCAGTGCCAGACAGGGGGGGGCCTACGAGCAGTACTTC.

CDR3 in amino acids: CASSLEWGQVGYTF. The CDR3 DNA follows: TGTGCCAGCAGCTTAGAATGGGGGCAAGTAGGCTACACCTTC. This chain connects TRBV7-8 to TRBJ1-2; D is perhaps TRBD1 (6 bases). The CDR3 sequence is 14 residues long. Germline V lookup: CDR1 SGHVS, CDR2 FQNEAQ. Trimming stripped 1 base from V and 8 bases from J, with 14 bases between.

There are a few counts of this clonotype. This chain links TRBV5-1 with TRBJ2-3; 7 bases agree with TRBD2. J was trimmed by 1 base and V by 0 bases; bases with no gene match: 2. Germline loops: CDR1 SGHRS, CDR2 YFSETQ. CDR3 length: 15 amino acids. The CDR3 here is CASSLAAGGTDTQYF. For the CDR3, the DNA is TGCGCCAGCAGCTTGGCCGCGGGGGGCACAGATACGCAGTATTTT.

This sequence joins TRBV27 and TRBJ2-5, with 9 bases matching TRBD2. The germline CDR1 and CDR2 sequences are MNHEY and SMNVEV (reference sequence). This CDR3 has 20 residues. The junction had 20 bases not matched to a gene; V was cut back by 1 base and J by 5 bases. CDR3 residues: CASSLWGLPLAGINAETQYF. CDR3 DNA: TGTGCCAGCAGTTTATGGGGTCTTCCCCTAGCGGGGATTAACGCGGAGACCCAGTACTTC.

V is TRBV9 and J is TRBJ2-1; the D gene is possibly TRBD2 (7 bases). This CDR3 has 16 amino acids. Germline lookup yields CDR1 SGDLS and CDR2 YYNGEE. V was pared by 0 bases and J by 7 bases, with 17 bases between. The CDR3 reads CASSVDGRGGRNEQFF. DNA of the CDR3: TGTGCCAGCAGCGTAGATGGGAGGGGGGGCCGGAATGAGCAGTTCTTC.

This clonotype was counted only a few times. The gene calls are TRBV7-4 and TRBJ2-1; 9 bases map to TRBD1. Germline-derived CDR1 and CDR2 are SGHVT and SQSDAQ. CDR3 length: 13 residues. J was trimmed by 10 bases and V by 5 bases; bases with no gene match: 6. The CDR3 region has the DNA TGTGCCAGCAGCCGGGACAGGGAATGGGAGCAGTTCTTC. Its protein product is CASSRDREWEQFF.

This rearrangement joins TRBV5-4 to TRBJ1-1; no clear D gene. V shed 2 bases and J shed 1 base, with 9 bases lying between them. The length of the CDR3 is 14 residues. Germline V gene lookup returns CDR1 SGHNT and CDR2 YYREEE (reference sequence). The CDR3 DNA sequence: TGTGCCAGCAGCTTCCACACAGAGAACACTGAAGCTTTCTTT. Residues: CASSFHTENTEAFF.

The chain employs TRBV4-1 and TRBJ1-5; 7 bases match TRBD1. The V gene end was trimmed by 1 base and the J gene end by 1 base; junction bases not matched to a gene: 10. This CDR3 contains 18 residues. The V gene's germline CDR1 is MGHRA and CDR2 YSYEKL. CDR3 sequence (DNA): TGCGCCAGCAGCCAAGGGGACTACGGGACAGCAAGCAATCAGCCCCAGCATTTT. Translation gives CASSQGDYGTASNQPQHF.

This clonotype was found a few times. This CDR3 reads CASSQTMSPDTQYF. In nucleotides, the CDR3 is TGCGCCAGCAGCCAAACGATGAGCCCAGATACGCAGTATTTT. This rearrangement joins TRBV4-3 to TRBJ2-3; D ambiguous. The CDR3 covers 14 residues. Germline V gene data show CDR1 as LGHNA and CDR2 as YSLEER. Trimming pared 2 bases from V and 4 bases from J, leaving 10 bases between.

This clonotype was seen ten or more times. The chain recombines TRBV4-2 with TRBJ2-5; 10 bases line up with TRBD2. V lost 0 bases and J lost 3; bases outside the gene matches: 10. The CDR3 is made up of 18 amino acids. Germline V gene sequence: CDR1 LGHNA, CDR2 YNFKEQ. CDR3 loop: CASSQEESASGGEETQYF. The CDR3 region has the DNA TGTGCCAGCAGCCAAGAAGAGTCGGCTAGCGGGGGAGAAGAGACCCAGTACTTC.

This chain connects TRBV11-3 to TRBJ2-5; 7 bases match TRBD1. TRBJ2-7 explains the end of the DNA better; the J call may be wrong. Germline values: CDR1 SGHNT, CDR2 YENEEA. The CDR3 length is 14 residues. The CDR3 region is CASSMTGSSGEQYF. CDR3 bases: TGTGCCAGCAGCATGACAGGGTCGAGCGGCGAGCAGTACTTC.

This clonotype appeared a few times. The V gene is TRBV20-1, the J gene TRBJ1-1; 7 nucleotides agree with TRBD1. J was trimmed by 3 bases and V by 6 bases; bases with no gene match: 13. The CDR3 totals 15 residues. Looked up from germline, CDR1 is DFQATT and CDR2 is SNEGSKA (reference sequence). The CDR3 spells CSADPMTRGDTEAFF. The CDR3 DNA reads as TGCAGTGCCGATCCAATGACCAGGGGGGACACTGAAGCTTTCTTT.

This CDR3 reads CSVRRTPYNEQFF. The CDR3, as DNA: TGCAGCGTTAGACGGACACCTTACAATGAGCAGTTCTTC. V is TRBV29-1 and J is TRBJ2-1; maybe TRBD1 (5 bases). The V end lost 5 bases, the J end lost 4 bases, and 12 bases lay between the germline ends. The CDR3 totals 13 residues. Germline loops: CDR1 SQVTM, CDR2 ANQGSEA.

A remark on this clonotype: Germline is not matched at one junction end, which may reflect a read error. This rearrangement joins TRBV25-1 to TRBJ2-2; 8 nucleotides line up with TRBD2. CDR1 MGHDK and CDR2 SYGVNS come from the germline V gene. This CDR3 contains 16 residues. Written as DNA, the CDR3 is TGCGCCAGCAGTCCCCGGGAGGGGGGTTTCACCGGGGAGCTGTTTTTT. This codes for CASSPREGGFTGELFF.

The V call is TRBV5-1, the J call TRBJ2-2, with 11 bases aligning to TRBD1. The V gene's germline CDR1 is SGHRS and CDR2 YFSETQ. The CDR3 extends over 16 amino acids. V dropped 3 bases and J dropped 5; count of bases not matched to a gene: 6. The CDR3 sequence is CASSSGTGGLTGELFF. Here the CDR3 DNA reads TGCGCCAGCAGCTCCGGGACAGGGGGATTAACCGGGGAGCTGTTTTTT. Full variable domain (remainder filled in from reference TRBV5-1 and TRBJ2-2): KAGVTQTPRYLIKTRGQQVTLSCSPISGHRSVSWYQQTPGQGLQFLFEYFSETQRNKGNFPGRFSGRQFSNSRSEMNVSTLELGDSALYLCASSSGTGGLTGELFFGEGSRLTVL.

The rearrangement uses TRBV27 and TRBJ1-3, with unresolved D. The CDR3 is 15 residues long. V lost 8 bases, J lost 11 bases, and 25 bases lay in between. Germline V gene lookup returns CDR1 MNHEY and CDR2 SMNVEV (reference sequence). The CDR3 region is CASVFSAPCKIAIYF. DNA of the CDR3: TGTGCCAGCGTGTTCAGTGCGCCTTGTAAGATAGCCATATATTTT.

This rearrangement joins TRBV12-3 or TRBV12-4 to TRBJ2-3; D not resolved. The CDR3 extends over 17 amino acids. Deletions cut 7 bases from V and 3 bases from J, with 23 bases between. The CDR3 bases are TGTGCCAGCAACATGCTGGCTAGTTGGGAACGGACAGATACGCAGTATTTT. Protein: CASNMLASWERTDTQYF.